A selection of T cell receptor beta chains follows, all from one sample in a study of cytomegalovirus exposure and HLA in healthy donors. Clones were read by immunoSEQ multiplex PCR, and TCRdb kept only the in-frame ones, dropping some. Counted here are more than 150,000 clones, approximately 80% occurring once; the ten biggest clones make up roughly 1.6%. Sequenced input: PBMCs. The receptors come from a man younger than 35 in good health and CMV-seronegative. Both conserved end residues are part of each CDR3.

j_call v_call cdr3_aa
TRBJ1-2 TRBV1 CTSSQARGDYTF
TRBJ1-1 TRBV6-5 CASSYHRQGLTEAFF
TRBJ1-2 TRBV7-9 CASSLDSVYGYTF
TRBJ2-7 TRBV7-2 CASSLAVLAYEQYF
TRBJ2-7 TRBV7-2 CASSLGPSGGSPYEQYF
TRBJ1-5 TRBV6-6 CASHRWNQPQHF
TRBJ2-1 TRBV28 CASDQGVYNEQFF
TRBJ2-5 TRBV28 CASSQTGFQETQYF
TRBJ2-3 TRBV7-6 CASSLRAGRSDTQYF
TRBJ2-7 TRBV28 CASSPNRARGQYF
TRBJ1-2 TRBV2 CASSARSYGYTF
TRBJ2-6 TRBV7-9 CASSLPFGSSGANVLTF
TRBJ1-4 TRBV4-1 CASSQLGIVKLFF
TRBJ2-7 TRBV27 CASSPSPVSGRAKYEQYF
TRBJ1-2 TRBV27 CASSPLRHNYGYTF
TRBJ1-6 TRBV27 CASGLRGLGSPLHF
TRBJ2-1 TRBV25-1 CASAGGGGSTYEQFF
TRBJ2-3 TRBV6-1 CASSEYIRDRTTDTQYF
TRBJ1-2 TRBV2 CASSEQGSIWGYTF
TRBJ1-5 TRBV19 CASSMSTFSLPQHF
TRBJ2-7 TRBV6-1 CASNLGGEQYF
TRBJ1-5 TRBV25-1 CASSDPGDNQPQHF
TRBJ1-5 TRBV7-2 CASRLDRGRDQPQHF
TRBJ1-6 TRBV28 CASSLFPVSPGQLGAADNSPLHF
TRBJ2-1 TRBV30 CAWSPPTGLDEQFF
TRBJ1-6 TRBV7-3 CASSARVPGSFSPLHF
TRBJ1-4 TRBV23-1 CASSQSGGRLNEKLFF
TRBJ2-7 TRBV15 CATSRDRRGEQYF